One TCR beta chain is described in this entry. Its antigen is as yet unknown. Unique molecular identifiers tagged the TCR beta cDNA libraries. Out of roughly 0.85 to 10 million T cells, some 500,000 cDNA molecules were generated. TCRdb reprocessed the PCR reads with MiXCR, giving one entry per CDR3 protein. The sample yields hundreds of thousands of distinct CDR3 sequences, approximately 59% seen once. The sample is drawn from a study of post-analysis software for immune sequencing data. Study-wide results and caveats: TRBV segments more frequent in patients than in controls numbered roughly 5 and included TRBV5-6, TRBV5-1 and TRBV20-1.

With 3 bases clipped from V and 5 bases from J, the junction kept 12 bases outside the gene matches. Germline CDR1 DFQATT, CDR2 SNEGSKA (reference sequence). This CDR3 contains 15 residues. This TCR was sampled from a girl aged 2 to 10 with multiple sclerosis. Sample: blood. The rearrangement links TRBV20-1 to TRBJ2-5; the match to TRBD2 covers 7 bases. The DNA of the CDR3 is TGCAGTGCTAGGACGGAGGGAAAGGGAGGGGAGACCCAGTACTTC. Translation: CSARTEGKGGETQYF.